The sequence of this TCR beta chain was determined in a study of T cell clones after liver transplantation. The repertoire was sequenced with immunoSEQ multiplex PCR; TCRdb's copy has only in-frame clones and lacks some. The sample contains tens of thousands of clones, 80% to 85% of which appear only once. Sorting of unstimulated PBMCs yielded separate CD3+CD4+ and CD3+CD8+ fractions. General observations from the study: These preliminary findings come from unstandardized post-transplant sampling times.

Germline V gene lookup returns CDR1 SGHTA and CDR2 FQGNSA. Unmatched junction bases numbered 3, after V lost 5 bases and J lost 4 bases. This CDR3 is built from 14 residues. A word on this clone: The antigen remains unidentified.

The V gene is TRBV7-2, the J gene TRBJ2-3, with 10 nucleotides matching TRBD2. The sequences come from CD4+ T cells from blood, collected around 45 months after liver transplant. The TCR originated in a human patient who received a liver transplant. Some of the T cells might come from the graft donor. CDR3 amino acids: CASSPGLAADTQYF. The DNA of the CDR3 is TGTGCCAGCAGCCCTGGACTAGCGGCAGATACGCAGTATTTT.